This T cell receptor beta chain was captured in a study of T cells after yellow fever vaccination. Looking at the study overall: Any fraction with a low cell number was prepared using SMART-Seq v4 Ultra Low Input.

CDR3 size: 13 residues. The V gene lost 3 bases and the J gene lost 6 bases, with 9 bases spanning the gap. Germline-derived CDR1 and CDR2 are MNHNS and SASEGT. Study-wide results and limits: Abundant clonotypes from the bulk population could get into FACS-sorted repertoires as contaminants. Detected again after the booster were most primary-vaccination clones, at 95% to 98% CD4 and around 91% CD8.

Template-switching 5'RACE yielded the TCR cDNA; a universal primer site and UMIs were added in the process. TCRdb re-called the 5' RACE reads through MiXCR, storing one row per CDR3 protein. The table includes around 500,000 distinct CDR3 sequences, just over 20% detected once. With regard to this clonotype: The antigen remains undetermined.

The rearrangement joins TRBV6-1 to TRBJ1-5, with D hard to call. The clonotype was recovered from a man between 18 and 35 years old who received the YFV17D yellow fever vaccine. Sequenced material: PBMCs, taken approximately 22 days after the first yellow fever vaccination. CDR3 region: CASSDTFSQPQHF. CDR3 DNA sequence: TGTGCCAGCAGTGATACGTTCAGTCAGCCCCAGCATTTT.